The 6 T cell receptor beta chains presented below share a single source sample, sequenced in a study of shared clonotypes between healthy human individuals. Generated by immunoSEQ multiplex PCR, the TCRdb table keeps only in-frame clones and is missing some. The top ten clones hold roughly 0.13% of a sample with 2 million to 2.5 million clones, around 95% of them seen once. Sequenced material: naive CD4+ T cells sorted from blood. Subset indicated: CD45RA+ positively selected. All receptors derive from a man aged 18 to 30 in good health.

This rearrangement joins TRBV9 to TRBJ1-2, with 7 bases that match TRBD1. The CDR3 length is 13 residues. Germline loops: CDR1 SGDLS, CDR2 YYNGEE. V lost 2 bases to trimming and J lost 6 bases; unmatched junction nucleotides: 4. CDR3 in amino acids: CASSVTGEDGYTF. The CDR3 region has the DNA TGTGCCAGCAGCGTTACAGGGGAAGATGGCTACACCTTC.

The sample holds one count of this clone. The V gene is TRBV5-1, the J gene TRBJ1-2; D is undetermined. The CDR3 consists of 14 residues. Germline V gene sequence: CDR1 SGHRS, CDR2 YFSETQ. V lost 3 bases and J 8 bases, leaving 17 bases between the germline ends. The chain's CDR3 is CASSSSFWSEGYTF. The DNA for the CDR3 is TGCGCCAGCAGCTCCTCTTTTTGGTCGGAAGGCTACACCTTC.

V gene TRBV13 combines with J gene TRBJ2-3; 8 bases are shared with TRBD1. The germline gives CDR1 PRHDT, CDR2 FYEKMQ (reference sequence). The CDR3 is made up of 14 amino acids. V was clipped by 8 bases and J by 3 bases; unmatched bases: 7. The CDR3 loop reads CASGGDRGTDTQYF. The CDR3 bases are TGTGCCAGCGGAGGCGACAGGGGAACAGATACGCAGTATTTT.

This chain joins TRBV4-1 and TRBJ1-5, with D tentatively TRBD1 (5 bases). Germline CDR1 and CDR2: MGHRA and YSYEKL. Trimming cost V 3 bases and J 7 bases, with 22 bases left between them. The length of the CDR3 is 17 residues. CDR3: CASSHPPGRGKEQPQHF. CDR3 sequence (DNA): TGCGCCAGCAGCCATCCGCCGGGGCGGGGGAAGGAGCAGCCCCAGCATTTT.

The sample holds one count of this clone. Different DNA sequences within this sample yield the same CDR3. V is TRBV5-1 and J is TRBJ2-5; D unresolved. The CDR3 length is 13 residues. CDR1 SGHRS and CDR2 YFSETQ come from the germline V gene. The V end was cut by 0 bases, the J end by 4 bases, with 7 bases between. The CDR3 region has the DNA TGCGCCAGCAGCTTGGGATTGGCAGAGACCCAGTACTTC. It specifies CASSLGLAETQYF. Filled out from reference TRBV5-1 and TRBJ2-5, the complete variable domain reads KAGVTQTPRYLIKTRGQQVTLSCSPISGHRSVSWYQQTPGQGLQFLFEYFSETQRNKGNFPGRFSGRQFSNSRSEMNVSTLELGDSALYLCASSLGLAETQYFGPGTRLLVL.

The V gene is TRBV11-3, the J gene TRBJ2-3, with D hard to call. V shed 4 bases and J shed 6 bases, with 11 bases lying between them. The CDR3 runs to 13 residues. CDR1 is SGHNT, CDR2 YENEEA, per germline. This chain's CDR3 is CASSSSPKDTQYF. The CDR3 DNA is TGTGCCAGCAGCTCTTCCCCCAAGGATACGCAGTATTTT.